What follows are 29 T cell receptor beta chains derived from one specimen sequenced in a study of glioma-infiltrating T cells (TCRdb year 2016). Data came from an Illumina MiSeq. TCR alpha and beta CDR3 regions were amplified with the iRepertoire nested amplicon-rescue multiplex PCR (arm-PCR) platform from RNA. The public reads were reprocessed in TCRdb via fastp at Q25 and MiXCR, keeping in-frame beta chains. Every entry covers one CDR3 protein and lists the most common genes and DNA from its rows. Across this sample there are about 89,000 distinct CDR3 sequences, with about a quarter seen only once. Approximately 6.7% of the sample is in the top ten clones. Input material: glioma tissue, nonneoplastic brain tissue, or PBMCs (not recorded which). These receptors all stem from a human donor with low-grade glioma or glioblastoma, undergoing nonglioma brain surgery, or in good health (not recorded which).

This clonotype was seen repeatedly, ten times or more. The V call is TRBV7-2, the J call TRBJ2-3; 9 bases are a match to TRBD2. Germline lookup yields CDR1 SGHTA and CDR2 FQGNSA. The CDR3 contains 15 residues. With V trimmed by 5 bases and J by 4 bases, 7 bases remained unmatched. This CDR3 reads CASSKPTSGADTQYF. The CDR3 region has the DNA TGTGCCAGCAGCAAACCGACTAGCGGAGCAGATACGCAGTATTTT.

The chain carries TRBV7-2 and TRBJ2-5; tentatively, D is TRBD1 or TRBD2 (6 bases each). The CDR3 contains 12 residues. Germline V CDR1 and CDR2: SGHTA, FQGNSA. The ends were cut back, 9 bases at V and 4 bases at J, with 12 bases in the middle. In DNA, the CDR3 is TGTGCCAGTGAGAGGGGGGCAGAGACCCAGTACTTC. Translated, it gives CASERGAETQYF.

This clonotype has just a few counts. The rearrangement joins TRBV19 to TRBJ1-5; maybe TRBD1 (6 bases). With 9 bases removed from V and 4 bases from J, the gap between germline ends came to 19 bases. This CDR3 region has 15 residues. Germline V gene lookup returns CDR1 LNHDA and CDR2 SQIVND (reference sequence). CDR3 DNA: TGTGCCAGCCAGCCCCGACAGGCAGTGAATCAGCCCCAGCATTTT. Protein product: CASQPRQAVNQPQHF.

This clonotype was seen ten or more times. V gene TRBV6-1 combines with J gene TRBJ1-3, with 7 bases fitting TRBD1. In germline, CDR1 is MNHNS, CDR2 SASEGT. Unmatched junction bases numbered 9, after V lost 8 bases and J lost 5 bases. This CDR3 has 14 residues. CDR3 nucleotides: TGTGCCAGCGACGTAGGGACAGCCCGAAACACCATATATTTT. This gives the protein CASDVGTARNTIYF.

This clonotype was counted at least ten times. The J gene is TRBJ1-2, the V gene TRBV20-1, with 7 nucleotides matching TRBD1. V was clipped by 5 bases and J by 6 bases; unmatched bases: 3. The CDR3 covers 11 residues. Per the germline V gene, CDR1 is DFQATT and CDR2 is SNEGSKA (reference sequence). The CDR3 DNA reads as TGCAGTGCTGACAGGGTTGATGGCTACACCTTC. This sequence encodes CSADRVDGYTF.

This clonotype was detected ten times or more. J is TRBJ2-7 and V is TRBV18; 9 bases are shared with TRBD1. Germline CDR1 reads KGHSH; CDR2 reads LQKENI. J was trimmed by 1 base and V by 4 bases; bases with no gene match: 5. The CDR3 totals 15 residues. CDR3: CASSLGQGLSYEQYF. The CDR3 DNA reads TGTGCCAGCTCACTTGGACAGGGGCTTTCCTACGAGCAGTACTTC.

Note on this clonotype: This may be a read error, as it is one base from a much larger clone. The V and J genes are TRBV7-2 and TRBJ2-5; 7 positions match TRBD1. The CDR3 extends over 14 amino acids. The V segment lost 4 bases and the J segment 0 bases; nucleotides outside the gene matches: 2. Germline V gene data show CDR1 as SGHTA and CDR2 as FQGNSA. CDR3 sequence: CASSWTGHQETQYF. CDR3 bases: TGTGCCAGCAGCTGGACAGGTCACCAAGAGACCCAGTACTTC.

The sample holds many counts of this clonotype. This chain links TRBV20-1 with TRBJ2-1, with 14 bases that match TRBD2. This CDR3 contains 16 residues. Germline V CDR1 and CDR2: DFQATT, SNEGSKA (reference sequence). V lost 6 bases, J lost 2 bases, and 6 bases stayed unmatched. DNA of the CDR3: TGCAGTGCAACTCGACTAGCGGGGGGGACCTACAATGAGCAGTTCTTC. Protein: CSATRLAGGTYNEQFF.

The sample holds many counts of this clonotype. This chain connects TRBV6-2 or TRBV6-3 to TRBJ1-5; D is unclear. V was shortened by 6 bases and J by 4 bases, with 13 bases between the two germline ends. Germline CDR1 reads MNHEY; CDR2 reads SVGEGT. The CDR3 is made up of 14 amino acids. The CDR3, as DNA: TGTGCCAGCAGCTGGACGGCAGGAAATCAGCCCCAGCATTTT. Protein product: CASSWTAGNQPQHF.

Points on this clonotype: One end of the junction is discordant with germline, which a read error may explain. V gene TRBV4-2 combines with J gene TRBJ1-1; D unclear. CDR3 length: 14 residues. CDR1 is LGHNA and CDR2 is YNFKEQ in the germline V gene. The CDR3 nucleotides read TGTGCCAGCAAAGTGGGGAATTCGAACACTGAATCTTTCTTT. Translating it yields CASKVGNSNTESFF.

This chain uses TRBV5-1 with TRBJ1-1; perhaps TRBD1 as D (6 bases). CDR3 length: 16 amino acids. The germline gives CDR1 SGHRS, CDR2 YFSETQ. Trimming stripped 6 bases from V and 0 bases from J, with 18 bases between. The CDR3 DNA reads as TGCGCCAGCAAGGAACTCTCGACAGGCTTGAACACTGAAGCTTTCTTT. This codes for CASKELSTGLNTEAFF.

The chain links TRBV4-1 to TRBJ2-7, with 9 bases aligning to TRBD2. The CDR3 length is 14 residues. CDR1 is MGHRA, CDR2 YSYEKL, per germline. J was trimmed by 4 bases and V by 4 bases; bases with no gene match: 5. CDR3 residues: CASSLAGAPYEQYF. CDR3 nucleotides: TGCGCCAGCAGCCTAGCGGGAGCCCCGTACGAGCAGTACTTC.

As to this clonotype: One base away lies a much larger clone, so this may be a sequencing read error. The V and J genes are TRBV12-3 or TRBV12-4 and TRBJ2-7; D is uncertain. Deletions cut 3 bases from V and 8 bases from J, with 11 bases between. The CDR3 contains 12 residues. CDR3 region: CASSLMGYKQYF. The CDR3 region has the DNA TGTGCCAGCAGTTTGATGGGGTACAAGCAGTACTTC.

The table lists this clonotype with many counts. V and J are TRBV4-2 and TRBJ2-3; TRBD2 matches 7 bases. Germline V gene data show CDR1 as LGHNA and CDR2 as YNFKEQ. After removal of 0 bases from V and 8 bases from J, the junction contained 14 bases not matched to a gene. The CDR3 totals 17 residues. The CDR3, as DNA: TGTGCCAGCAGCCAAGATTGGGCTAGCGGTGCGGCGGTTACGCAGTATTTT. This translates into CASSQDWASGAAVTQYF.

Comment on this clonotype: It is likely a read error, because the conserved phenylalanine at the end of the CDR3 is missing. V gene TRBV11-2 combines with J gene TRBJ1-2; no reliable D call. CDR1 and CDR2 (germline): SGHAT, FQNNGV. V lost 1 base and J lost 5, with 5 bases in between. The CDR3 is 12 residues long. The CDR3 protein is CASSLAGYGYTL. CDR3 coding DNA: TGTGCCAGCAGCTTAGCCGGATATGGCTACACCCTC.

Remarks on this clonotype: At one end, the junction sequence differs from germline, possibly due to a read error. V and J are TRBV7-9 and TRBJ2-7; 10 bases map to TRBD2. The CDR3 length is 17 residues. CDR1 and CDR2 from the germline V gene are SEHNR and FQNEAQ (reference sequence). CDR3 region: CASSQDLGLASYNEQYF. In DNA, the CDR3 is TGCGCCAGCAGCCAAGATCTGGGACTAGCGAGCTACAATGAGCAGTACTTC.

This clonotype was counted a few times. The V and J genes are TRBV19 and TRBJ1-3; unclear D gene. Germline V gene sequence: CDR1 LNHDA, CDR2 SQIVND (reference sequence). CDR3 length equals 15 residues. V shed 3 bases and J shed 2 bases, with 11 bases lying between them. The CDR3 sequence: CASSILPGTGNTIYF. The CDR3 DNA is TGTGCCAGTAGTATCCTACCCGGTACTGGAAACACCATATATTTT.

This chain uses TRBV10-3 with TRBJ2-1; D gene unclear. Trimming shortened V by 8 bases and J by 10 bases, and 18 bases separated the two germline ends. Per germline, CDR1 ENHRY and CDR2 SYGVKD. The CDR3 is 13 amino acids. The CDR3 loop reads CAIGELATAEQFF. CDR3 bases: TGTGCCATCGGGGAACTGGCTACAGCCGAGCAGTTCTTC.

The chain couples TRBV4-1 to TRBJ2-3, with D perhaps TRBD1 (7 bases). The V gene's germline CDR1 is MGHRA and CDR2 YSYEKL. V lost 4 bases and J lost 2, with 19 bases in between. The CDR3 spans 17 residues. The CDR3: CASSRLPQGGNTDTQYF. CDR3 bases: TGCGCCAGCAGCCGACTACCCCAGGGGGGAAACACAGATACGCAGTATTTT.

This clonotype was detected many times. The chain uses TRBV18 and TRBJ2-3; D is unresolved. Germline V gene sequence: CDR1 KGHSH, CDR2 LQKENI. Between the trimmed V and J ends, which lost 3 bases and 0 bases, there was a span of 10 bases. CDR3 length: 15 residues. The CDR3 region has the DNA TGTGCCAGCTCACCGCTCCCGACTAGCACAGATACGCAGTATTTT. Its translation: CASSPLPTSTDTQYF.

This clonotype was observed at least ten times. The rearrangement links TRBV7-2 to TRBJ1-2; D possibly corresponds to TRBD1 (6 bases). Looked up from germline, CDR1 is SGHTA and CDR2 is FQGNSA. The CDR3 loop spans 13 amino acids. Trimming pared 3 bases from V and 8 bases from J, leaving 13 bases between. CDR3 residues: CASSFRAGDGYTF. The DNA for the CDR3 is TGTGCCAGCAGCTTTCGGGCAGGGGACGGCTACACCTTC.

The chain employs TRBV19 and TRBJ2-1; the D is unclear. This CDR3 comprises 13 residues. Germline assignment: CDR1 LNHDA and CDR2 SQIVND (reference sequence). The V gene lost 6 bases and the J gene lost 0 bases, with 6 bases spanning the gap. For the CDR3, the DNA is TGTGCCAGTAGCGGCTTCTCCTACAATGAGCAGTTCTTC. Encoded protein: CASSGFSYNEQFF.

This chain uses TRBV2 with TRBJ2-3, with TRBD2 identical over 8 bases. Germline CDR1 and CDR2: SNHLY and FYNNEI. The CDR3 is 12 amino acids. Trimming at V came to 6 bases and at J to 7 bases, leaving 3 bases not matched to a gene. The CDR3 protein is CASRLAGNTQYF. In DNA form, the CDR3 reads TGTGCCAGCAGGCTAGCGGGCAATACGCAGTATTTT. The whole variable domain, remainder taken from reference TRBV2 and TRBJ2-3, is EPEVTQTPSHQVTQMGQEVILRCVPISNHLYFYWYRQILGQKVEFLVSFYNNEISEKSEIFDDQFSVERPDGSNFTLKIRSTKLEDSAMYFCASRLAGNTQYFGPGTRLTVL.

The CDR3 protein is CASSLRYSYEQYF. CDR3 DNA: TGTGCCAGCAGCTTACGTTACAGTTACGAGCAGTACTTC. The genes are TRBV7-9 and TRBJ2-7; no firm D call. Between the trimmed V and J ends, which lost 2 bases and 4 bases, there was a span of 9 bases. The CDR3 contains 13 residues. Germline CDR1 reads SEHNR; CDR2 reads FQNEAQ (reference sequence).

CDR3 DNA sequence: TGTGCCAGCAGCTGGATAACAACTTCCCATGGCTACACCTTC. Translating it yields CASSWITTSHGYTF. J is TRBJ1-2 and V is TRBV7-9, with D unclear. The CDR3 contains 14 residues. Germline V CDR1 and CDR2: SEHNR, FQNEAQ (reference sequence). With 4 bases removed from V and 6 bases from J, the gap between germline ends came to 15 bases.

This clonotype has ten or more counts. The chain employs TRBV12-3 or TRBV12-4 and TRBJ1-5, with D unresolved. V lost 3 bases to trimming and J lost 9 bases, with 12 bases between them. The CDR3 has 13 amino acids. This CDR3 is CASSLTLKSPQHF. For the CDR3, the DNA is TGTGCCAGCAGTTTGACCTTGAAGTCGCCCCAGCATTTT.

A remark on this clonotype: A much larger clone differs from this one at a single base, so this may be a read error. J is TRBJ2-1 and V is TRBV7-9; no firm D call. Trimming pared 5 bases from V and 2 bases from J, leaving 13 bases between. Looked up from germline, CDR1 is SEHNR and CDR2 is FQNEAQ (reference sequence). The CDR3 runs 15 residues. Written as DNA, the CDR3 is TGTGCCAGCAGCGTCATTGCGTCTCCCTACAATGAGCAGTTCTTC. Translating gives CASSVIASPYNEQFF.

This clonotype has a single count. The junction does not match germline at one end; this may be a read error. This chain uses TRBV12-3 or TRBV12-4 with TRBJ1-2; maybe TRBD1 (5 bases). This CDR3 is 14 amino acids long. CDR3 bases: TGTGCCAGCAGTTTTTGGGCAGGGAACTATGGCTACGCCTTC. It specifies CASSFWAGNYGYAF.

The rearrangement uses TRBV3-1 and TRBJ2-7, with D possibly TRBD1 on 6 matching bases. This CDR3 is 15 amino acids long. Trimming stripped 1 base from V and 3 bases from J, with 13 bases between. CDR1 and CDR2 (germline): LGHDT, YNNKEL (reference sequence). In nucleotides, the CDR3 is TGTGCCAGCAGCCAAGGTGGGGGCTGGGGCTACGAGCAGTACTTC. Translation gives CASSQGGGWGYEQYF.